This T cell receptor (beta chain) was sequenced in a study of T cells in Graves' hyperthyroidism and ophthalmopathy. Study as a whole: The authors collected peripheral blood at initial diagnosis, before any treatment.

Amplification yielded TCR beta CDR3 regions, with RNA transcripts as the source. When the TCR CDR3 underwent first-round RT-PCR, the HTBI primer set was used. TCRdb itself ran the multiplex PCR reads through MiXCR, one entry per CDR3 protein. The sample yields roughly 280,000 distinct CDR3 sequences, 22% seen once. Study-level results: Within blood appeared most thyroid clonotypes that had expanded above 0.001. Ophthalmopathy onset followed model prediction by a median about 6.5 months.

The CDR3 is made up of 14 amino acids. The ends were cut back, 4 bases at V and 3 bases at J, with 11 bases in the middle. Germline assignment: CDR1 SNHLY and CDR2 FYNNEI. This clonotype has only a few counts. Its specificity is unknown. V is TRBV2 and J is TRBJ2-3; TRBD2 might be the D (5 bases). Sequencing used blood. The receptor was derived from a young man with Graves' ophthalmopathy. CDR3 loop: CASSGEGLTDTQYF. Written as DNA, the CDR3 is TGTGCCAGCAGTGGTGAGGGCCTAACAGATACGCAGTATTTT.